This T cell receptor (beta chain) derives from a study of OX40 agonist ivuxolimab in advanced cancers. The study in broad terms: Ivuxolimab was an agonistic, fully human IgG2 monoclonal antibody directed against OX40 (CD134), a costimulatory receptor. The paper describes the monotherapy dose-escalation part (N of about 57 patients) of the phase I trial of ivuxolimab. Intravenous ivuxolimab was administered to patients every 2 weeks at six dose levels: 0.01, 0.1, 0.3, 1.5, 3 and 10 mg/kg. The purpose of peripheral TCRbeta sequencing was to test whether ivuxolimab changed TCR sequence diversity and led to clonal T-cell expansion. Three dose-escalation patients achieved partial responses, one with hepatocellular carcinoma and two with cutaneous melanoma. Of the roughly 52 dose-escalation patients, hepatocellular carcinoma was present in around 19, melanoma in around 15, renal cell carcinoma in 9 and head and neck cancer in 9. Patients were allowed to have had prior anti-PD-1, anti-PD-L1 or anti-CTLA-4 therapy, and 30% to 40% of the dose-escalation patients had been treated with checkpoint inhibitors. The dose-escalation cohort was roughly 87% male with a mean age of approximately 59 years, ranging from roughly 20 to 85.

Patients with a history of autoimmune disease or receiving systemic immunosuppression were excluded from the trial. In every dose cohort, peripheral blood was drawn for TCR sequencing at baseline, cycle 4 day 1, and cycle 7 day 1. Samples came from an open-label, multicenter, first-in-human phase I dose-escalation trial of ivuxolimab. Adults with locally advanced or metastatic head and neck squamous cell, hepatocellular, melanoma or renal cell carcinoma were enrolled in the trial. Before TCR sequencing, CD4+ T cells and CD8+ T cells were sorted from peripheral blood as separate populations. For sequencing of the TCRbeta CDR3 region, genomic DNA was extracted from the sorted cells. TCRbeta CDR3 regions were sequenced using the immunoSEQ Assay. Not all clones reach the TCRdb copy of this immuneACCESS table, which keeps in-frame sequences only. Checked studies attribute under half of the gap to unresolved V genes and leave the rest unexplained. For this sample there are tens of thousands of clones; roughly 82% appear just once. Roughly 20% of the sample belongs to the ten largest clones.

Remarks on this clone: Its antigen is still unknown. Base-call qualities are not available, and no considerably larger clone is one nucleotide away.

What the study reported, not specific to this receptor: Partial responders in the 0.1-3.0 mg/kg groups had among the lowest normalized peripheral clonal expansion, especially among CD8+ T cells. Clonal expansion of both CD4+ and CD8+ blood T cells was observed from baseline to week 6 at doses 0.1 to 3.0 mg/kg. Low levels of normalized T-cell clonal expansion were also seen in some patients who did not respond. The antigen specificity of the clonally expanded peripheral T cells was not determined. After ivuxolimab, more expanded clones were found on average in CD8+ T cells than in CD4+ T cells.

The germline V gene (reference sequence) specifies MNHEY as CDR1 and SMNVEV as CDR2. V and J are truncated by 4 bases and 5 bases respectively, leaving an intervening sequence of 14 bases. The CDR3 holds 14 amino acids from the cysteine to the phenylalanine. The entry retains the CDR3 DNA only, 42 bases that are in frame from base 1. This TCR was recovered from an adult with an advanced solid tumor such as melanoma, head and neck, liver or kidney cancer. The V gene is TRBV27 and the J gene is TRBJ1-2; TRBD1 is a possible D gene, resting on 6 matching bases. The specimen comprised CD4+ or CD8+ T cells sorted from blood, sampled in a trial of the OX40 agonist ivuxolimab. The DNA reads TGTGCCAGCAGTTACTTGACAGGAGGATATGGCTACACCTTC. This is translated as CASSYLTGGYGYTF.